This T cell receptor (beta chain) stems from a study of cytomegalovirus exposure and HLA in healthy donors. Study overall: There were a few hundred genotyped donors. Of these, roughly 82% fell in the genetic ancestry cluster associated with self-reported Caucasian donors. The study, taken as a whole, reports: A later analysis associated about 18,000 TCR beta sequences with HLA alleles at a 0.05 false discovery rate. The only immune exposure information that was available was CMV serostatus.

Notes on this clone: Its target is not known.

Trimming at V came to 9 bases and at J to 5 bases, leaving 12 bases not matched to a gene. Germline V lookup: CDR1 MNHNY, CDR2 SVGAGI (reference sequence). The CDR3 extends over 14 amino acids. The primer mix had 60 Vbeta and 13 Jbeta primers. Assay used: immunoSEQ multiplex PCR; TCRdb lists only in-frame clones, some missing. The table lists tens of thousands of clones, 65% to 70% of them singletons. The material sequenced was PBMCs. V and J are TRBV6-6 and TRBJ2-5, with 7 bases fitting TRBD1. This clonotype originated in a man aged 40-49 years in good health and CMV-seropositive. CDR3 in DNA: TGTGCCAGTACTCCAATACAGGGGAAGGAGACCCAGTACTTC. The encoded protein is CASTPIQGKETQYF.